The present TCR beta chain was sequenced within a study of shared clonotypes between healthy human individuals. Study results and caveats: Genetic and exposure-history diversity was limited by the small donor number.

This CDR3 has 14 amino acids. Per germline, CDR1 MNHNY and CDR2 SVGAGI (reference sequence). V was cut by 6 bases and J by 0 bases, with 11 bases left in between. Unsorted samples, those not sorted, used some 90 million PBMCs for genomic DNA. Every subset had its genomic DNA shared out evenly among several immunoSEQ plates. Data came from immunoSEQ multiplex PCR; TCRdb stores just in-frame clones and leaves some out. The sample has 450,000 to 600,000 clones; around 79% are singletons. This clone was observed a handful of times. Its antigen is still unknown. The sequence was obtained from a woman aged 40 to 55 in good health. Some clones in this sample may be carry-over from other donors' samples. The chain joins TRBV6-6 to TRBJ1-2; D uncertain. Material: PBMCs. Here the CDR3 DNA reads TGTGCCAGCAGCCCTCTGAGGCCTAACTATGGCTACACCTTC. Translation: CASSPLRPNYGYTF.